This T cell receptor (beta chain) is from a study of blood T cell repertoires in COVID-19. Overall study: The United States, Italy and Spain were the sources of the acute and convalescent COVID-19 samples.

In the original analysis: Estimates of nucleated cell counts were drawn from the amplification of reference gene primers. Repertoires were generated with immunoSEQ multiplex PCR, while TCRdb's copy carries only in-frame clones and drops some. V and J calls and clone size come straight from that table; D and trimming were deduced from the DNA. The sample lists under 100,000 clones; 70% to 90% were seen once. The CDR3 consists of 14 residues. The germline CDR1 and CDR2 sequences are LNHDA and SQIVND (reference sequence). With V trimmed by 7 bases and J by 7 bases, 6 bases remained unmatched. The gene calls are TRBV19 and TRBJ1-4; 10 nucleotides align to TRBD1. The source material was peripheral blood. The TCR sequence derives from a man aged 50-60 years with acute or convalescent COVID-19. CDR3 amino acids: CASKTGGNGEKLFF. The CDR3, as DNA: TGTGCCAGTAAGACAGGGGGCAATGGTGAAAAACTGTTTTTT.